Sequencing of this TCR beta chain was carried out in a study of cytomegalovirus exposure and HLA in healthy donors. Whole-study context: About 180 million T cells yielded more than 95 million unique TCR beta sequences, as an earlier analysis found.

Primers included in the PCR were 60 Vbeta and 13 Jbeta primers. TCRdb's table, derived via immunoSEQ multiplex PCR, lists solely in-frame clones and lacks some. The sample carries 150,000 to 180,000 clones, more than 60% recorded once. This clone occurred a few times. Its matching antigen is unknown. Germline lookup yields CDR1 SGHDT and CDR2 YYEEEE. The CDR3 loop spans 15 amino acids. With 1 base removed from V and 4 bases from J, the gap between germline ends came to 15 bases. Study-level points and caveats: Researchers reported from a later analysis that most CMV-associated TCR beta chains appeared HLA-restricted.

The V and J genes are TRBV5-6 and TRBJ2-7, with D possibly being TRBD1 (6 bases). The sample taken for sequencing was PBMCs. The receptor comes from a middle-aged woman in good health and CMV-seronegative. CDR3 bases: TGTGCCAGCAGCTTGTCTCCAGGGGCCGGGTACGAGCAGTACTTC. It encodes CASSLSPGAGYEQYF.